The present entry profiles one TCR beta chain with its context. This clonotype was observed a few times. Its antigen remains unidentified. There are no base qualities to consult, and no much larger clone falls within one base. Preparation of the library involved PCR. The reads were generated on an Illumina HiSeq 2500. TCR libraries were prepared with molecular barcoding, using unique molecular identifiers to normalize TCRbeta repertoire quantification. TCRdb ran its own pipeline on the public reads, namely fastp trimming at Q25 and MiXCR clone calling, and kept in-frame beta chains. Every entry covers one CDR3 protein and lists the most common genes and DNA from its rows. The sample contains around 410,000 distinct CDR3 sequences, 11% of them found a single time. The ten largest clones take up over 4.5% of the sample. From the cysteine up to the phenylalanine, the CDR3 has a length of 15 residues. The CDR3 DNA has 45 bases and is translated from base 1. Compared with germline, V lacks 4 bases and J lacks 0 bases; bases without a gene match: 3. As encoded in the germline V gene (reference sequence), CDR1 is SEHNR while CDR2 is FQNEAQ.

This sample is drawn from a study of T-cell reconstitution after alpha-beta-depleted transplantation in children (dated by TCRdb to 2015 to 2016). Regarding the study in general: The study quantitatively tracked T-cell immune reconstitution after TCRalphabeta/CD19-depleted allogeneic hematopoietic cell transplantation in children using TCR repertoire profiling.

This specimen consisted of PBMCs from the stem cell graft donor, obtained from the stem cell graft. This TCR derives from a human donor who donated a stem cell graft to a child with acute myeloid leukemia. In this chain, TRBV7-9 is recombined with TRBJ1-1; 9 bases in between match TRBD1. The nucleotides read TGTGCCAGCAGCTCACAGGGGGCCATGAACACTGAAGCTTTCTTT. Its product reads: CASSSQGAMNTEAFF.